The rows below give T cell receptor beta chains drawn from one sample of a study of cytomegalovirus exposure and HLA in healthy donors. Here immunoSEQ multiplex PCR was the method, and the copy in TCRdb shows in-frame clones only, minus some. The sample yields 40,000 or so clones, about two thirds seen once. Sequenced: PBMCs. These receptor sequences come from a woman younger than 45 in good health and CMV-seronegative. Each CDR3 is given with its conserved first and last residue. D genes are given only for firm matches. Rows may omit the clone size; those that give it use once, few, many or a size class.

cdr3_aa: CASSPGTGVEKLFF; cdr3_nt: TGTGCCAGCAGTCCCGGGACAGGGGTTGAAAAACTGTTTTTT; j_call: TRBJ1-4; d_call: TRBD1; v_call: TRBV7-9; clone_size: NA
cdr3_aa: CASSPDTYEQYF; cdr3_nt: TGCGCCAGCAGCCCCGACACATACGAGCAGTACTTC; j_call: TRBJ2-7; d_call: NA; v_call: TRBV5-1; clone_size: NA
cdr3_aa: CASSYFKGGSSYEQYF; cdr3_nt: TGTGCCAGCAGTTACTTTAAAGGGGGTAGCTCCTACGAGCAGTACTTC; j_call: TRBJ2-7; d_call: NA; v_call: TRBV6-6; clone_size: NA
cdr3_aa: CASSPGTDNQPQHF; cdr3_nt: TGTGCCAGCAGCCCGGGGACAGACAATCAGCCCCAGCATTTT; j_call: TRBJ1-5; d_call: TRBD1; v_call: TRBV7-9; clone_size: once
cdr3_aa: CASSDVGTGATF; cdr3_nt: NA; j_call: TRBJ1-2; d_call: NA; v_call: TRBV2; clone_size: NA
cdr3_aa: CASSGDTPRAFF; cdr3_nt: TGTGCCAGCAGCGGCGACACCCCACGGGCTTTCTTT; j_call: TRBJ1-1; d_call: NA; v_call: TRBV6-1; clone_size: NA
cdr3_aa: CASSQDLVEDRANQPQHF; cdr3_nt: TGCGCCAGCAGCCAAGATCTAGTCGAGGACAGGGCTAATCAGCCCCAGCATTTT; j_call: TRBJ1-5; d_call: TRBD1; v_call: TRBV4-1; clone_size: NA
cdr3_aa: CASSLGGSVYEQYF; cdr3_nt: TGTGCCAGCAGCTTAGGCGGGAGTGTCTACGAGCAGTACTTC; j_call: TRBJ2-7; d_call: TRBD2; v_call: TRBV7-2; clone_size: NA
cdr3_aa: CASRKTGVTDTQYF; cdr3_nt: TGTGCCAGCAGAAAGACAGGAGTCACAGATACGCAGTATTTT; j_call: TRBJ2-3; d_call: NA; v_call: TRBV6-5; clone_size: NA
cdr3_aa: CASSIHNEETQYF; cdr3_nt: TGTGCCAGTAGTATTCACAACGAAGAGACCCAGTACTTC; j_call: TRBJ2-5; d_call: NA; v_call: TRBV19; clone_size: NA
cdr3_aa: CASSYPGVARGEQFF; cdr3_nt: TGTGCCAGCAGTTACCCGGGGGTAGCGCGGGGTGAGCAGTTCTTC; j_call: TRBJ2-1; d_call: NA; v_call: TRBV6-5; clone_size: NA
cdr3_aa: CASNVGGPTQPQHF; cdr3_nt: TGTGCCAGTAATGTCGGGGGGCCCACTCAGCCCCAGCATTTT; j_call: TRBJ1-5; d_call: NA; v_call: TRBV19; clone_size: few
cdr3_aa: CATSPDRGRETQYF; cdr3_nt: TGTGCCACCAGCCCCGATAGGGGCCGGGAGACCCAGTACTTC; j_call: TRBJ2-5; d_call: NA; v_call: TRBV15; clone_size: NA
cdr3_aa: CASSHRDRPYNEQFF; cdr3_nt: TGTGCCAGCAGCCACCGGGACAGACCCTACAATGAGCAGTTCTTC; j_call: TRBJ2-1; d_call: TRBD1; v_call: TRBV7-9; clone_size: few
cdr3_aa: CAWSPLGRDTEAFF; cdr3_nt: TGTGCCTGGAGCCCGCTGGGGAGGGACACTGAAGCTTTCTTT; j_call: TRBJ1-1; d_call: NA; v_call: TRBV30; clone_size: NA
cdr3_aa: CASRIIWDRERKNTEAFF; cdr3_nt: TGTGCCAGCAGGATTATATGGGACAGAGAAAGAAAGAACACTGAAGCTTTCTTT; j_call: TRBJ1-1; d_call: TRBD1; v_call: TRBV6-8; clone_size: many
cdr3_aa: CASSSLWAGVDTEAFF; cdr3_nt: TGTGCCAGCAGCTCCCTCTGGGCAGGGGTGGACACTGAAGCTTTCTTT; j_call: TRBJ1-1; d_call: NA; v_call: TRBV5-6; clone_size: NA
cdr3_aa: CASSSNSYEQYF; cdr3_nt: TGTGCCAGCAGCTCCAACAGCTACGAGCAGTACTTC; j_call: TRBJ2-7; d_call: NA; v_call: TRBV11-2; clone_size: NA
cdr3_aa: CAWSETNLNTEAFF; cdr3_nt: TGTGCCTGGAGTGAGACAAATCTGAACACTGAAGCTTTCTTT; j_call: TRBJ1-1; d_call: NA; v_call: TRBV30; clone_size: few
cdr3_aa: CASSAPTGPNSPLHF; cdr3_nt: TGTGCCAGCAGTGCCCCGACAGGACCTAATTCACCCCTCCACTTT; j_call: TRBJ1-6; d_call: NA; v_call: TRBV6-6; clone_size: NA
cdr3_aa: CASQVKWTANTEAFF; cdr3_nt: TGTGCCAGCCAAGTGAAATGGACAGCGAACACTGAAGCTTTCTTT; j_call: TRBJ1-1; d_call: NA; v_call: TRBV6-5; clone_size: NA
cdr3_aa: CASRLMTGTNQPQHF; cdr3_nt: TGTGCCAGCAGACTGATGACAGGTACCAATCAGCCCCAGCATTTT; j_call: TRBJ1-5; d_call: NA; v_call: TRBV2; clone_size: NA
cdr3_aa: CASSRGTSPNQPQHF; cdr3_nt: TGTGCCAGCAGCCGCGGGACCTCTCCCAATCAGCCCCAGCATTTT; j_call: TRBJ1-5; d_call: NA; v_call: TRBV28; clone_size: NA
cdr3_aa: CASSPRGFSYEQYF; cdr3_nt: TGTGCCAGCAGCCCTAGGGGGTTTTCCTACGAGCAGTACTTC; j_call: TRBJ2-7; d_call: NA; v_call: TRBV6-5; clone_size: NA
cdr3_aa: CASSTSGYNEQFF; cdr3_nt: TGTGCCAGTTCGACTAGCGGTTACAATGAGCAGTTCTTC; j_call: TRBJ2-1; d_call: TRBD2; v_call: TRBV27; clone_size: NA
cdr3_aa: CSITRGESTDTQYF; cdr3_nt: TGCAGCATCACACGGGGGGAGAGCACAGATACGCAGTATTTT; j_call: TRBJ2-3; d_call: TRBD2; v_call: TRBV29-1; clone_size: NA
cdr3_aa: CASSLSIRDRRAYEQYF; cdr3_nt: TGTGCCAGCAGTTTATCGATTAGGGACAGGAGGGCCTACGAGCAGTACTTC; j_call: TRBJ2-7; d_call: TRBD1; v_call: TRBV27; clone_size: medium-sized
cdr3_aa: CASSNRGAGGNTIYF; cdr3_nt: TGTGCCAGCAGTAACAGGGGCGCCGGTGGAAACACCATATATTTT; j_call: TRBJ1-3; d_call: TRBD1; v_call: TRBV6-6; clone_size: few
cdr3_aa: CASSGGTGRFQPQHF; cdr3_nt: TGTGCCAGCAGCGGCGGGACAGGGCGTTTTCAGCCCCAGCATTTT; j_call: TRBJ1-5; d_call: TRBD1; v_call: TRBV2; clone_size: NA
cdr3_aa: CSGGGMGAEAFF; cdr3_nt: TGCAGCGGGGGGGGAATGGGGGCTGAAGCTTTCTTT; j_call: TRBJ1-1; d_call: NA; v_call: TRBV29-1; clone_size: once
cdr3_aa: CAIIGFAASPQYF; cdr3_nt: TGTGCCATCATCGGGTTTGCGGCCAGTCCGCAGTATTTT; j_call: TRBJ2-3; d_call: NA; v_call: TRBV7-2; clone_size: NA